The 28 T cell receptor beta chains below were found in one sample sequenced in a study of CD8+CD57+ T cells in acquired aplastic anemia. Patients chosen for sequencing had shown CD8+CD57+ cell expansion by flow cytometry. The use of genomic DNA as template underpinned the TCR beta VDJ and CDR3 profiling. TCRdb analysed the reads with MiXCR anew, one entry per CDR3 protein. In the table there are 260,000 or so distinct CDR3 sequences, about 80% of which are singletons. The sample comprised sorted CD4+, CD8+, or CD8+CD57+ T cells (not recorded which) from PBMCs. The receptors stem from a human donor with aplastic anemia.

As concerns this clonotype: At one of its ends the junction is not consistent with the germline gene, which may arise from a read error. The gene calls are TRBV5-8 and TRBJ2-5; perhaps TRBD2 as D (5 bases). Germline V lookup: CDR1 SGHTS, CDR2 YDEGEE. CDR3 length: 12 residues. The CDR3 DNA reads as TGCGCCGGAAAGGGAGCTAAGGAGACCCAGTACTTC. It codes for CAGKGAKETQYF.

The rearrangement joins TRBV24-1 to TRBJ2-5; D is possibly TRBD2 (6 bases). Germline-derived CDR1 and CDR2 are KGHDR and SFDVKD. The V and J ends lost 1 base and 5 bases respectively, with 13 bases between them. The CDR3 length is 15 residues. The CDR3 DNA reads as TGTGCCACCAGTGATTTAACGGGGGATGTGGAGACCCAGTACTTC. It encodes CATSDLTGDVETQYF.

The chain is built from TRBV7-2 and TRBJ2-5, with D perhaps TRBD1 (6 bases). Germline V gene data show CDR1 as SGHTA and CDR2 as FQGNSA. The CDR3 sequence is 15 residues long. V gave up 0 bases and J gave up 13 bases, with 21 bases separating them. CDR3 protein: CASSLAQGSLRTTYF. The CDR3 DNA reads as TGTGCCAGCAGCTTAGCACAGGGTTCTCTCCGCACCACGTACTTC.

A remark on this clonotype: The conserved final phenylalanine or tryptophan is absent from the CDR3, which likely points to a read error. The chain couples TRBV7-2 to TRBJ1-2; no definite D call. Germline-derived CDR1 and CDR2 are SGHTA and FQGNSA. This CDR3 is built from 13 residues. The CDR3 nucleotides are TGCGCCAGCAGCCAAGGCCGTGCAGGTGGCTACACCCAC. It codes for CASSQGRAGGYTH.

The chain combines TRBV2 with TRBJ1-5; 7 bases are shared with TRBD1. Trimming at V came to 8 bases and at J to 14 bases, leaving 18 bases not matched to a gene. The CDR3 has 14 amino acids. Germline values: CDR1 SNHLY, CDR2 FYNNEI. The CDR3 spells CASQRGRGNQTEHF. The CDR3 coding sequence is TGTGCCAGCCAGAGGGGCAGGGGGAATCAGACTGAGCATTTT.

In its sample, this clonotype was seen once. At one boundary the junction diverges from the germline segment, which might be a read error. This chain uses TRBV7-4 with TRBJ2-5; 7 bases are shared with TRBD2. The CDR3 sequence is 18 residues long. The germline gives CDR1 SGHVT, CDR2 SQSDAQ. CDR3 amino acids: CATSRDGGDSRLRETQYF. The CDR3 DNA is TGTGCCACCAGCAGAGATGGGGGGGACTCACGCCTCAGAGAGACCCAGTACTTC.

This CDR3 reads CASSVTETSSNEQFF. The CDR3 DNA follows: TGTGCCAGCAGCGTGACGGAGACTTCTTCCAATGAGCAGTTCTTC. The rearrangement joins TRBV5-6 to TRBJ2-1; unclear D gene. Trimming stripped 4 bases from V and 6 bases from J, with 17 bases between. This CDR3 contains 15 residues. The germline CDR1 and CDR2 sequences are SGHDT and YYEEEE.

The chain couples TRBV9 to TRBJ2-6; no firm D call. V lost 3 bases, J lost 11 bases, and 21 bases lay in between. Germline V lookup: CDR1 SGDLS, CDR2 YYNGEE. The CDR3 totals 16 residues. CDR3 coding DNA: TGTGCCAGCAGCGCCGACGCTTACAAGAACACTGACGTCCTGACTTTC. Translating gives CASSADAYKNTDVLTF.

This clonotype occurred once. The chain carries TRBV7-9 and TRBJ1-4; D is possibly TRBD1 (6 bases). The germline V and J ends were trimmed by 2 bases and 8 bases, with 18 bases remaining between them. There are 16 residues in the CDR3. Germline CDR1 SEHNR, CDR2 FQNEAQ (reference sequence). The CDR3 sequence is CASSLIDGGRREKLFF. The CDR3 nucleotides read TGTGCCAGCAGCTTAATAGACGGGGGGCGCAGGGAAAAACTGTTTTTT.

This clonotype was counted a single time. This chain connects TRBV20-1 to TRBJ2-5; 12 bases agree with TRBD2. The CDR3 extends over 15 amino acids. V shed 3 bases and J 5 bases; nucleotides not matched to a gene: 7. Germline CDR1 reads DFQATT; CDR2 reads SNEGSKA (reference sequence). The CDR3 sequence is CSASWLAGGWETQYF. The CDR3 region has the DNA TGCAGTGCTAGCTGGCTAGCGGGGGGGTGGGAGACCCAGTACTTC.

The chain joins TRBV7-9 to TRBJ2-2; D perhaps matches TRBD2 (7 bases). The CDR3 extends over 15 amino acids. The germline V and J ends were trimmed by 6 bases and 17 bases, with 28 bases remaining between them. Germline CDR1 SEHNR, CDR2 FQNEAQ (reference sequence). CDR3: CASRQGPAGSLYLFF. The CDR3 bases are TGTGCCAGCAGACAGGGACCAGCGGGAAGCCTGTACCTCTTTTTT.

Concerning this clonotype itself: A junction boundary mismatches the germline segment, possibly from a read error. J is TRBJ1-5 and V is TRBV7-3; TRBD1 is a possible D gene (5 bases). The CDR3 extends over 14 amino acids. The germline gives CDR1 SGHTA, CDR2 FQGTGA. For the CDR3, the DNA is TGCGCCAGCTGCCGGGACGTCCTCGACCTGCCCCAGCATTTT. It yields the protein CASCRDVLDLPQHF.

The V and J genes are TRBV2 and TRBJ2-7; TRBD1 is a possible D gene (5 bases). Germline V gene sequence: CDR1 SNHLY, CDR2 FYNNEI. V lost 6 bases and J 0 bases, leaving 6 bases between the germline ends. The CDR3 has 12 residues. The CDR3 reads CASRDSSYEQYF. In DNA form, the CDR3 reads TGTGCCAGCAGAGACAGCTCCTACGAGCAGTACTTC.

As to this clonotype: This CDR3 is missing its conserved last phenylalanine or tryptophan, likely due to a read error. This chain connects TRBV2 to TRBJ1-1; D is perhaps TRBD1 (5 bases). Germline values: CDR1 SNHLY, CDR2 FYNNEI. This CDR3 region has 15 residues. Trimming removed 8 bases from V and 2 bases from J, with 18 bases in between. Here the CDR3 DNA reads TGTGCCAGCGGCTACGAGGTGACAGATAACACTGAAGCTTTCTTA. Residues: CASGYEVTDNTEAFL.

This clonotype was seen just once. The chain uses TRBV5-4 and TRBJ2-2, with unresolved D. The germline V and J ends were trimmed by 4 bases and 2 bases, with 12 bases remaining between them. The V gene's germline CDR1 is SGHNT and CDR2 YYREEE (reference sequence). CDR3 length: 15 amino acids. The CDR3 here is CASSGLDGNTGELFF. CDR3 nucleotide sequence: TGTGCCAGCAGCGGCTTAGACGGTAACACCGGGGAGCTGTTTTTT.

V usage is TRBV7-9 and J usage is TRBJ1-1, with 9 bases identical to TRBD1. V gave up 0 bases and J gave up 6 bases; unmatched junction bases: 5. The germline gives CDR1 SEHNR, CDR2 FQNEAQ (reference sequence). The CDR3 covers 15 residues. The CDR3 sequence is CASSLAGQGAAEAFF. CDR3 coding DNA: TGTGCCAGCAGCTTAGCGGGACAGGGAGCTGCTGAAGCTTTCTTT.

Turning to this clonotype: A read error is likely, as this CDR3 ends without the conserved phenylalanine or tryptophan. No DNA is shown, since the ends of the CDR3 on it are uncertain; the CDR3 is the one TCRdb lists. V gene TRBV7-8 combines with J gene TRBJ2-5; the table's D gene call, TRBD1, was not cross checked with the DNA. Germline V gene lookup returns CDR1 SGHVS and CDR2 FQNEAQ. Termini included, the CDR3 measures 12 amino acids. This CDR3 reads CAGSLARGPHTQ.

This chain uses TRBV29-1 with TRBJ1-1, with 7 bases identical to TRBD1. CDR1 is SQVTM, CDR2 ANQGSEA, per germline. J was trimmed by 4 bases and V by 0 bases; bases with no gene match: 5. The CDR3 extends over 14 amino acids. The CDR3 bases are TGCAGCGTTGAAGAGAACCCAGGGGGCACTGAAGCTTTCTTT. Its protein is CSVEENPGGTEAFF.

V usage is TRBV9 and J usage is TRBJ2-5; 8 bases map to TRBD2. CDR1 is SGDLS and CDR2 is YYNGEE in the germline V gene. V dropped 0 bases and J dropped 4; count of bases not matched to a gene: 8. The CDR3 runs 16 residues. This chain's CDR3 is CASSVGTSPTGETQYF. DNA of the CDR3: TGTGCCAGCAGCGTAGGGACTAGCCCTACCGGAGAGACCCAGTACTTC.

Of note for this clonotype: At one end the junction does not follow the germline gene, possibly because of a read error. The chain uses TRBV24-1 and TRBJ2-1; 8 nucleotides match TRBD2. The CDR3 length is 16 residues. The germline gives CDR1 KGHDR, CDR2 SFDVKD. CDR3 in amino acids: CASSFQGRGRSDEAFF. The CDR3 DNA reads as TGTGCCAGCAGCTTTCAAGGACGCGGGAGGAGCGATGAGGCGTTCTTT.

J is TRBJ2-1 and V is TRBV7-8, with 8 bases fitting TRBD1. V lost 6 bases and J lost 16; bases outside the gene matches: 20. In germline, CDR1 is SGHVS, CDR2 FQNEAQ. The CDR3 extends over 15 amino acids. Here the CDR3 DNA reads TGTGCCAGCAGTTACTCAGGGACAGGCTGCGAGCAGTACTTCTTC. Translating it yields CASSYSGTGCEQYFF.

In regard to this clonotype: The DNA is left out, because the CDR3 cannot be placed on it with certainty; the CDR3 is given as TCRdb lists it. The gene calls are TRBV9 and TRBJ2-7; the DNA was not compared with TRBD1, the D call given in the table. The CDR3 totals 14 residues, both ends included. CDR1 and CDR2 from the germline V gene are SGDLS and YYNGEE. The CDR3 reads CASGSSQGVQYFDF.

The chain is built from TRBV2 and TRBJ1-6; TRBD1 matches 7 bases. Germline loops: CDR1 SNHLY, CDR2 FYNNEI. The CDR3 is made up of 14 amino acids. Trimming cost V 6 bases and J 8 bases; bases outside gene matches: 7. DNA for the CDR3: TGTGCCAGCAGCGTTGGACAGGACTATTCACCCCTCCACTTT. It specifies CASSVGQDYSPLHF.

V usage is TRBV10-2 and J usage is TRBJ1-5; D call uncertain. Per the germline V gene, CDR1 is WSHSY and CDR2 is SAAADI. The CDR3 covers 15 residues. V was trimmed by 4 bases and J by 1 base, leaving 11 bases between them. The CDR3 sequence: CASSAERRSNQPQHF. As DNA, the CDR3 is TGCGCCAGCAGTGCGGAGAGACGGAGCAATCAGCCCCAGCATTTT.

The J gene is TRBJ2-3, the V gene TRBV2, with 7 bases identical to TRBD2. The CDR3 spans 14 residues. Trimming cost V 6 bases and J 6 bases; bases outside gene matches: 9. From germline, CDR1 is SNHLY and CDR2 FYNNEI. The CDR3 DNA is TGTGCCAGCAGCGATGCGGGAGTTCCCGATACGCAGTATTTT. Translated, it gives CASSDAGVPDTQYF.

Of note for this clonotype: As the CDR3 is not closed by the conserved phenylalanine or tryptophan, this likely results from a read error. It is unclear where the CDR3 begins or ends on the DNA, so no DNA is shown, and the CDR3 is as TCRdb lists it. The rearrangement links TRBV7-9 to TRBJ2-1; no check of the table's D call, TRBD1, against the DNA was made. The CDR3 sequence runs 13 residues, both termini included. Germline V CDR1 and CDR2: SEHNR, FQNEAQ (reference sequence). The CDR3 loop is CASSEGPGDQQFG.

The chain combines TRBV9 with TRBJ1-2; no firm D call. The CDR3 extends over 14 amino acids. Trimming left V 0 bases short and J 4 bases short, with 10 bases between. Germline CDR1 is SGDLS and CDR2 is YYNGEE. The CDR3 DNA follows: TGTGCCAGCAGCGTAGACGCAGGAGGCTATGGCTACACCTTC. This encodes CASSVDAGGYGYTF.

The chain has TRBV7-3 and TRBJ2-7, with D tentatively TRBD2 (5 bases). V was trimmed by 11 bases and J by 4 bases, leaving 21 bases between them. The CDR3 is 14 residues long. Germline V gene lookup returns CDR1 SGHTA and CDR2 FQGTGA. Written as DNA, the CDR3 is TGTGCCGGCCTCTCCTCACGGGGTGGATACGAGCAGTACTTC. Translating it yields CAGLSSRGGYEQYF.